Shown below are 23 T cell receptor beta chains from a single sample sequenced in a study of naive and memory T cell subsets. An equimolar mix of two oligonucleotides served as the beta constant-region primer for TRBC1 and TRBC2. Nested alpha and beta constant-region primers with the SP2 primer drove four PCR rounds on ligated cDNA. TCRdb fed the UMI-ligation and nested PCR reads into MiXCR, producing one record per CDR3 protein. The sample lists some 82,000 distinct CDR3 sequences; approximately 10% were seen once. Whole-study findings and limits: Naive repertoires, especially CD8, held a few larger clonotypes, possibly memory cells re-expressing CD45RA.

These receptors have no identified antigens. Sample: naive CD4+ T cells from blood. The receptors were gathered from a human donor in good health.

Ten or more counts support this clonotype. This chain links TRBV7-6 with TRBJ2-5; D may match TRBD1 or TRBD2 (5 bases each). Germline-derived CDR1 and CDR2 are SGHVS and FNYEAQ. V gave up 1 base and J gave up 0 bases, with 9 bases separating them. The CDR3 contains 15 residues. The CDR3 is CASSLVEGYQETQYF. The DNA for the CDR3 is TGTGCCAGCAGCTTAGTTGAGGGGTACCAAGAGACCCAGTACTTC.

V and J are TRBV6-1 and TRBJ2-3, with D uncertain. The length of the CDR3 is 16 residues. Germline CDR1 reads MNHNS; CDR2 reads SASEGT. The germline V and J ends were trimmed by 4 bases and 6 bases, with 20 bases remaining between them. The CDR3 loop is CASSGEPTLLTDTQYF. Here the CDR3 DNA reads TGTGCCAGCAGTGGGGAACCGACGCTCTTGACGGATACGCAGTATTTT.

At least ten counts were recorded for this clonotype. The V gene is TRBV29-1, the J gene TRBJ2-2; D tentatively reads TRBD1 or TRBD2 (5 bases each). Trimming removed 6 bases from V and 3 bases from J, with 8 bases in between. Germline V lookup: CDR1 SQVTM, CDR2 ANQGSEA. The CDR3 extends over 12 amino acids. The CDR3 sequence: CSVRGDTGELFF. CDR3 nucleotides: TGCAGCGTCCGGGGCGACACCGGGGAGCTGTTTTTT.

The V gene is TRBV20-1, the J gene TRBJ1-2; no clear D gene. Germline CDR1 DFQATT, CDR2 SNEGSKA (reference sequence). V was pared by 3 bases and J by 0 bases, with 11 bases between. CDR3 length: 14 residues. CDR3 region: CSASKQLANYGYTF. CDR3 DNA sequence: TGCAGTGCTAGCAAACAGCTAGCTAACTATGGCTACACCTTC.

This clonotype appeared a few times. This chain connects TRBV12-3 or TRBV12-4 to TRBJ1-3; D uncertain. The CDR3 totals 16 residues. V gave up 1 base and J gave up 5 bases, with 15 bases separating them. The DNA of the CDR3 is TGTGCCAGCAGTTTAGACTCAGGTGGTTCTAGAAACACCATATATTTT. Its translation: CASSLDSGGSRNTIYF.

This clonotype appeared a few times. V gene TRBV10-3 combines with J gene TRBJ2-3; TRBD2 is a possible D gene (5 bases). The CDR3 loop spans 19 amino acids. Germline V gene data show CDR1 as ENHRY and CDR2 as SYGVKD. The V and J ends lost 0 bases and 0 bases respectively, with 19 bases between them. The CDR3 sequence: CAISESKSLAEQSTDTQYF. The CDR3 coding sequence is TGTGCCATCAGTGAGTCGAAGTCCCTAGCAGAACAAAGCACAGATACGCAGTATTTT.

V gene TRBV28 combines with J gene TRBJ1-2; D is unresolved. The CDR3 has 12 amino acids. The germline CDR1 and CDR2 sequences are MDHEN and SYDVKM. With 4 bases removed from V and 4 bases from J, the gap between germline ends came to 7 bases. The CDR3 DNA sequence: TGTGCCAGCAGTTCACAGAGCTATGGCTACACCTTC. It codes for CASSSQSYGYTF.

The sample holds many counts of this clonotype. The genes are TRBV9 and TRBJ2-5; D is perhaps TRBD1 (5 bases). The CDR3 contains 14 residues. Germline assignment: CDR1 SGDLS and CDR2 YYNGEE. Trimming removed 0 bases at V and 6 bases at J, with 12 bases between. As DNA, the CDR3 is TGTGCCAGCAGCGTAGGTGCAGGGTTAAAGACCCAGTACTTC. Its translation: CASSVGAGLKTQYF.

This chain uses TRBV10-3 with TRBJ1-2, with 7 bases lining up with TRBD1. CDR1 is ENHRY, CDR2 SYGVKD, per germline. This CDR3 region has 13 residues. V lost 4 bases to trimming and J lost 4 bases; unmatched junction nucleotides: 3. CDR3 nucleotides: TGTGCCATCAGTGGGGGGACAGCCTATGGCTACACCTTC. Translated, it gives CAISGGTAYGYTF.

The genes are TRBV7-6 and TRBJ1-6, with TRBD1 as a possible D gene (6 bases). The CDR3 has 14 amino acids. The V end was cut by 3 bases, the J end by 15 bases, with 18 bases between. Germline lookup yields CDR1 SGHVS and CDR2 FNYEAQ. The CDR3 loop is CASSLDRAAPILHF. In DNA form, the CDR3 reads TGTGCCAGCAGCTTGGACAGAGCAGCCCCGATCCTCCACTTT.

The table lists this clonotype with a few counts. CDR3 DNA sequence: TGTGCCACTGAAGCGGGGGGCGCGAACATTCAGTACTTC. Translation: CATEAGGANIQYF. J is TRBJ2-4 and V is TRBV7-8; 9 bases align to TRBD2. CDR3 length: 13 amino acids. With 10 bases clipped from V and 7 bases from J, the junction kept 8 bases outside the gene matches. Germline assignment: CDR1 SGHVS and CDR2 FQNEAQ.

This clonotype has only a few counts. V gene TRBV28 combines with J gene TRBJ2-3; the match to TRBD2 covers 10 bases. After removal of 3 bases from V and 0 bases from J, the junction contained 12 bases not matched to a gene. The CDR3 has 19 residues. Germline CDR1 is MDHEN and CDR2 is SYDVKM. The CDR3 sequence is CASSFLAGAPRQSTDTQYF. The CDR3 region has the DNA TGTGCCAGCAGTTTCCTAGCGGGGGCCCCCCGTCAAAGCACAGATACGCAGTATTTT.

The chain employs TRBV29-1 and TRBJ1-2, with D hard to call. Between the trimmed V and J ends, which lost 6 bases and 0 bases, there was a span of 11 bases. CDR3 length equals 13 residues. Germline CDR1 reads SQVTM; CDR2 reads ANQGSEA. The CDR3 sequence: CSVVRGSNYGYTF. The DNA of the CDR3 is TGCAGCGTCGTGAGAGGGTCTAACTATGGCTACACCTTC.

This clonotype appeared many times. This chain joins TRBV10-3 and TRBJ2-1; possibly TRBD2 for D (6 bases). Germline loops: CDR1 ENHRY, CDR2 SYGVKD. Between the trimmed V and J ends, which lost 4 bases and 0 bases, there was a span of 7 bases. This CDR3 contains 14 residues. CDR3 nucleotide sequence: TGTGCCATCAGTGCCGGGGGCTCCTACAATGAGCAGTTCTTC. Its translation: CAISAGGSYNEQFF.

The rearrangement uses TRBV6-1 and TRBJ2-7; D is ambiguous. CDR3 length: 15 residues. Germline CDR1 and CDR2: MNHNS and SASEGT. The V and J ends lost 6 bases and 0 bases respectively, with 15 bases between them. This chain's CDR3 is CASREQSPSSYEQYF. CDR3 nucleotides: TGTGCCAGCAGGGAGCAGAGCCCTAGCTCCTACGAGCAGTACTTC.

This clonotype was counted many times. The chain carries TRBV7-2 and TRBJ2-7, with a weak D call TRBD1 (7 bases). The germline V and J ends were trimmed by 5 bases and 1 base, with 15 bases remaining between them. The CDR3 has 15 residues. The germline CDR1 and CDR2 sequences are SGHTA and FQGNSA. CDR3 sequence reads: CASSVSGGMSYEQYF. CDR3 nucleotides: TGTGCCAGCAGCGTATCAGGGGGGATGTCCTACGAGCAGTACTTC.

The rearrangement links TRBV11-1 to TRBJ1-4; D gene unclear. From germline, CDR1 is SGHAT and CDR2 FQDESV (reference sequence). The CDR3 contains 14 residues. Trimming removed 1 base from V and 5 bases from J, with 8 bases in between. CDR3 coding DNA: TGTGCCAGCAGCTTAGTACAGTCCAATGAAAAACTGTTTTTT. The encoded protein is CASSLVQSNEKLFF.

This rearrangement joins TRBV29-1 to TRBJ1-3, with D possibly TRBD1 on 5 matching bases. The CDR3 extends over 14 amino acids. The germline V gene encodes CDR1 SQVTM and CDR2 ANQGSEA. Between the trimmed V and J ends, which lost 4 bases and 7 bases, there was a span of 17 bases. CDR3 residues: CSVGDLGLSNTIYF. Written as DNA, the CDR3 is TGCAGCGTTGGGGACCTCGGCCTATCGAACACCATATATTTT.

This clonotype was observed at least ten times. The J gene is TRBJ2-1, the V gene TRBV3-1, with 11 bases matching TRBD2. CDR1 is LGHDT, CDR2 YNNKEL, per germline (reference sequence). CDR3 length: 15 amino acids. V trimming: 4 bases; J trimming: 5 bases; junction bases outside the gene matches: 4. CDR3 coding DNA: TGTGCCAGCAGCCCTCTAGCGGGAGGACACAATGAGCAGTTCTTC. It codes for CASSPLAGGHNEQFF.

The chain joins TRBV6-6 to TRBJ1-1; no definite D call. Germline-derived CDR1 and CDR2 are MNHNY and SVGAGI (reference sequence). Trimming left V 6 bases short and J 4 bases short, with 12 bases between. CDR3 length equals 13 residues. This CDR3 reads CASRLLGPTEAFF. The CDR3, as DNA: TGTGCCAGCAGGCTTTTGGGTCCCACTGAAGCTTTCTTT.

The gene calls are TRBV4-2 and TRBJ2-3; D may be TRBD2 (6 bases). Trimming shortened V by 4 bases and J by 6 bases, and 14 bases separated the two germline ends. The CDR3 totals 14 residues. Germline V lookup: CDR1 LGHNA, CDR2 YNFKEQ. The chain's CDR3 is CASSPAGPLDTQYF. The CDR3 DNA is TGTGCCAGCAGCCCAGCGGGCCCTCTGGATACGCAGTATTTT.

This clonotype was picked up a small number of times. CDR3 sequence: CASSLSTGVSGELFF. CDR3 nucleotides: TGTGCCAGCAGTTTATCGACAGGGGTGTCCGGGGAGCTGTTTTTT. The chain combines TRBV27 with TRBJ2-2; the match to TRBD1 covers 8 bases. The CDR3 consists of 15 residues. Germline V gene data show CDR1 as MNHEY and CDR2 as SMNVEV (reference sequence). Trimming cost V 0 bases and J 6 bases; bases outside gene matches: 3.

This clonotype was seen only a few times. The chain employs TRBV12-3 or TRBV12-4 and TRBJ2-3, with D possibly matching TRBD2 (5 bases). The V gene lost 4 bases and the J gene lost 6 bases, with 8 bases spanning the gap. This CDR3 is 12 amino acids long. CDR3 nucleotides: TGTGCCAGCAGTTATGAGGGTGATACGCAGTATTTT. This sequence encodes CASSYEGDTQYF.